Below are 12 T cell receptor beta chains sequenced from a single sample in a study of OX40 agonist ivuxolimab in advanced cancers. Profiled with immunoSEQ multiplex PCR; TCRdb holds only in-frame clones, not every one. There are approximately 50,000 clones in the sample; 65% to 85% occur only once, and roughly 0.6% lies in the top ten. The source was CD4+ or CD8+ T cells sorted from blood, collected in a trial of the OX40 agonist ivuxolimab. The receptor set was obtained from an adult with an advanced solid tumor such as melanoma, head and neck, liver or kidney cancer.

This clone was observed a single time. This rearrangement joins TRBV4-2 to TRBJ1-5; possible D gene TRBD1, 6 bases. The CDR3 is made up of 15 amino acids. V was trimmed by 1 base and J by 2 bases, leaving 9 bases between them. Germline loops: CDR1 LGHNA, CDR2 YNFKEQ. The CDR3 DNA sequence: TGTGCCAGCAGCCAAGGAGGGGGACGCAATCAGCCCCAGCATTTT. Its protein product is CASSQGGGRNQPQHF.

This chain joins TRBV30 and TRBJ1-5; TRBD1 aligns across 9 bases. CDR3 length: 15 amino acids. Germline CDR1 reads GTSNPN; CDR2 reads SVGIG (reference sequence). Unmatched junction bases numbered 5, after V lost 0 bases and J lost 5 bases. The CDR3 bases are TGTGCCTGGAGTGTATCCACAGGGGGCTATCAGCCCCAGCATTTT. Translated: CAWSVSTGGYQPQHF.

The V call is TRBV19, the J call TRBJ2-7; 7 bases map to TRBD2. Unmatched junction bases numbered 14, after V lost 11 bases and J lost 7 bases. The CDR3 spans 13 residues. Per the germline V gene, CDR1 is LNHDA and CDR2 is SQIVND (reference sequence). CDR3 DNA sequence: TGTGCCGGCTCAAGAAGACTAGCAGATGAGCAGTACTTC. Protein: CAGSRRLADEQYF.

As concerns this clone: Other DNA variants within this sample encode the same CDR3. The genes are TRBV4-3 and TRBJ1-3; no clear D gene. V was clipped by 0 bases and J by 0 bases, with 21 bases between them. Germline V lookup: CDR1 LGHNA, CDR2 YSLEER. The CDR3 covers 20 residues. The CDR3 region is CASSQDPYPSPPSSGNTIYF. In nucleotides, the CDR3 is TGCGCCAGCAGCCAAGATCCGTATCCGAGTCCCCCCAGCTCTGGAAACACCATATATTTT.

The rearrangement links TRBV18 to TRBJ2-2; TRBD1 aligns across 9 bases. V trimming: 3 bases; J trimming: 5 bases; junction bases outside the gene matches: 13. The CDR3 is 18 amino acids. In germline, CDR1 is KGHSH, CDR2 LQKENI. CDR3 nucleotides: TGTGCCAGCTCACCCAACCCACCGAGGACAGGGGTAACCGGGGAGCTGTTTTTT. This encodes CASSPNPPRTGVTGELFF.

V is TRBV6-1 and J is TRBJ1-4; D might be TRBD1 (5 bases). The CDR3 extends over 13 amino acids. Per germline, CDR1 MNHNS and CDR2 SASEGT. Trimming took 7 bases from V and 6 from J, leaving 12 bases between them. The CDR3 protein is CASIAGQDEKLFF. CDR3 DNA: TGTGCCAGCATAGCAGGGCAGGATGAAAAACTGTTTTTT.

J is TRBJ1-6 and V is TRBV6-6; TRBD1 agrees at 10 bases. This CDR3 is 15 amino acids long. Germline V lookup: CDR1 MNHNY, CDR2 SVGAGI (reference sequence). J was trimmed by 10 bases and V by 6 bases; bases with no gene match: 9. CDR3 protein: CASSSIGTGESPLHF. The CDR3 DNA sequence: TGTGCCAGCAGCAGCATAGGGACAGGGGAGTCACCCCTCCACTTT.

V is TRBV5-1 and J is TRBJ2-2; maybe TRBD2 (5 bases). CDR1 SGHRS and CDR2 YFSETQ come from the germline V gene. The CDR3 runs to 14 residues. Trimming stripped 1 base from V and 5 bases from J, with 9 bases between. DNA for the CDR3: TGCGCCAGCAGCTTGAAGACGGGAACCGGGGAGCTGTTTTTT. Its protein product is CASSLKTGTGELFF.

V and J are TRBV7-6 and TRBJ2-2, with 9 bases that match TRBD2. V was pared by 3 bases and J by 0 bases, with 5 bases of the junction left unmatched. Germline values: CDR1 SGHVS, CDR2 FNYEAQ. There are 17 residues in the CDR3. Here the CDR3 reads CASSFLAGPANTGELFF. DNA of the CDR3: TGTGCCAGCAGCTTCCTAGCGGGGCCCGCGAACACCGGGGAGCTGTTTTTT.

The rearrangement uses TRBV21-1 and TRBJ1-2. TRBV21-1 counts as a pseudogene. The CDR3 extends over 13 amino acids. CDR3 region: CASSPRGAQGYTF. CDR3 nucleotide sequence: TGTGCCAGCAGCCCACGGGGGGCGCAGGGCTACACCTTC.

The genes are TRBV19 and TRBJ1-2, with 8 positions matching TRBD1. The CDR3 is 13 amino acids. The ends lost 5 bases at V and 5 bases at J; junction bases unmatched: 4. Germline V gives CDR1 LNHDA, CDR2 SQIVND (reference sequence). CDR3 sequence reads: CASSATGVYGYTF. The CDR3, as DNA: TGTGCCAGTAGTGCGACAGGGGTTTATGGCTACACCTTC.

The rearrangement uses TRBV19 and TRBJ2-2, with 8 nucleotides matching TRBD2. The CDR3 sequence is 15 residues long. Germline V gene sequence: CDR1 LNHDA, CDR2 SQIVND (reference sequence). Trimming cost V 7 bases and J 7 bases; bases outside gene matches: 11. This CDR3 reads CASMALAGRIGELFF. In nucleotides, the CDR3 is TGTGCCAGTATGGCCCTAGCGGGCCGGATCGGGGAGCTGTTTTTT. The full variable domain, with the rest looked up from reference TRBV19 and TRBJ2-2, is DGGITQSPKYLFRKEGQNVTLSCEQNLNHDAMYWYRQDPGQGLRLIYYSQIVNDFQKGDIAEGYSVSREKKESFPLTVTSAQKNPTAFYLCASMALAGRIGELFFGEGSRLTVL.